One and the same sample provided the 2 T cell receptor beta chains below, sequenced in a study of T cells of healthy individuals. Using its own MiXCR run on the 5' RACE reads, TCRdb lists one record per CDR3 protein. The sample has 40,000 to 60,000 distinct CDR3 sequences, roughly 14% seen once. The origin of the receptors is a human donor in good health.

The CDR3 sequence is CASSSRGGAQETQYF. DNA of the CDR3: TGTGCCAGCAGCTCCCGTGGGGGGGCCCAAGAGACCCAGTACTTC. V usage is TRBV3-1 and J usage is TRBJ2-5; the D gene is possibly TRBD2 (7 bases). Germline values: CDR1 LGHDT, CDR2 YNNKEL (reference sequence). V lost 5 bases to trimming and J lost 1 base, with 14 bases between them. The CDR3 has 15 residues.

This clonotype has only a few counts. The chain carries TRBV6-2 or TRBV6-3 and TRBJ1-1; D remains unclear. This CDR3 spans 14 amino acids. V was pared by 2 bases and J by 4 bases, with 11 bases between. Germline V lookup: CDR1 MNHEY, CDR2 SVGEGT. The CDR3 region is CASSYSHGGTEAFF. CDR3 DNA: TGTGCCAGCAGTTACAGTCATGGCGGCACTGAAGCTTTCTTT.